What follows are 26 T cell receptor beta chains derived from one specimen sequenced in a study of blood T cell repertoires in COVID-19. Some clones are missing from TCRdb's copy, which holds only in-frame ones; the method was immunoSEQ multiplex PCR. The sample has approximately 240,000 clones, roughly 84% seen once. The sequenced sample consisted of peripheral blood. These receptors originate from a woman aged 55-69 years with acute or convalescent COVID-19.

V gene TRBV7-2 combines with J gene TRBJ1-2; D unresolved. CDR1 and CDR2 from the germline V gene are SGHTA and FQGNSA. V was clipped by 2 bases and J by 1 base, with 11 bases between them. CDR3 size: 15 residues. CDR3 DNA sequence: TGTGCCAGCAGCTTACTTGAGTTGGTTAACTATGGCTACACCTTC. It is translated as CASSLLELVNYGYTF. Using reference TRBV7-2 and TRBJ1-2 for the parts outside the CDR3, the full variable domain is GAGVSQSPSNKVTEKGKDVELRCDPISGHTALYWYRQSLGQGLEFLIYFQGNSAPDKSGLPSDRFSAERTGGSVSTLTIQRTQQEDSAVYLCASSLLELVNYGYTFGSGTRLTVV.

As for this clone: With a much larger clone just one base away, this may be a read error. The CDR3 DNA reads TGTGCCAGCACCTCTAGCACAGATACGCAGTATTTT. Encoded protein: CASTSSTDTQYF. The chain has TRBV25-1 and TRBJ2-3; no clear D. Germline V gene lookup returns CDR1 MGHDK and CDR2 SYGVNS. V lost 7 bases, J lost 0 bases, and 5 bases lay in between. CDR3 length: 12 amino acids.

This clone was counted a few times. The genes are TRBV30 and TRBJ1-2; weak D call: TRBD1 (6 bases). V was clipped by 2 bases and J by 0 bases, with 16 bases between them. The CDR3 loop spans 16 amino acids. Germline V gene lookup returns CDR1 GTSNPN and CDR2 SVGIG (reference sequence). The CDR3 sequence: CAWSTGSGAANYGYTF. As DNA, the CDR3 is TGTGCCTGGAGTACCGGCTCAGGGGCAGCTAACTATGGCTACACCTTC.

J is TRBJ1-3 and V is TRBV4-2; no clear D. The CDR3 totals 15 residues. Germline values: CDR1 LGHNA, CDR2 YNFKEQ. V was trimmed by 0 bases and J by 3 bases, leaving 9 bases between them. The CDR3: CASSQDQEVGNTIYF. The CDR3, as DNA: TGTGCCAGCAGCCAAGATCAGGAGGTTGGAAACACCATATATTTT.

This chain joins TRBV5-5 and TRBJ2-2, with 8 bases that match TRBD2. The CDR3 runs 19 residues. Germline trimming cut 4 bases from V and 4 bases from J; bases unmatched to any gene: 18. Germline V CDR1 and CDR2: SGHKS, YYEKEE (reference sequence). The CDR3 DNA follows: TGTGCCAGCAGCCCAAGGGGGGGACCGGGACTAGGGGTCACCGGGGAGCTGTTTTTT. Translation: CASSPRGGPGLGVTGELFF.

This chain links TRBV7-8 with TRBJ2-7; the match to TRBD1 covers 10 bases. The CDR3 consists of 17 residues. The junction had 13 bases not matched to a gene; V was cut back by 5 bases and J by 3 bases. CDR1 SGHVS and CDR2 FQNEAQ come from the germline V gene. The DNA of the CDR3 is TGTGCCAGCAGCCGGGGACAGGGGCAGGGGTTACACTACGAGCAGTACTTC. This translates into CASSRGQGQGLHYEQYF.

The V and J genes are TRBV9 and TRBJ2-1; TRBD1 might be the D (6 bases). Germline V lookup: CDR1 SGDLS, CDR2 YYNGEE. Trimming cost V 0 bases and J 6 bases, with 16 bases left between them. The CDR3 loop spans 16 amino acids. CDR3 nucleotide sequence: TGTGCCAGCAGCGTAGAGGGAACTAGAGGGGGCAATGAGCAGTTCTTC. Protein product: CASSVEGTRGGNEQFF.

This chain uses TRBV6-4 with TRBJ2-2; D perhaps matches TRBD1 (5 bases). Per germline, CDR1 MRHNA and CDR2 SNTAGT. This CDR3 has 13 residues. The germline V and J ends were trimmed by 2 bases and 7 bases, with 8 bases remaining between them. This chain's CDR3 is CASSDHRFGELFF. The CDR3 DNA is TGTGCCAGCAGTGACCACAGGTTCGGGGAGCTGTTTTTT.

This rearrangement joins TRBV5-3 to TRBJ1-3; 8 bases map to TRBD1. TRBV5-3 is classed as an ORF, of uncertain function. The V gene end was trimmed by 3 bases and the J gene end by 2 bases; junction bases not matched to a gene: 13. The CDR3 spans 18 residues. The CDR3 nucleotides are TGTGCCAGAAGCTCCACCACGATAATACAGGGGGCTGGAAACACCATATATTTT. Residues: CARSSTTIIQGAGNTIYF.

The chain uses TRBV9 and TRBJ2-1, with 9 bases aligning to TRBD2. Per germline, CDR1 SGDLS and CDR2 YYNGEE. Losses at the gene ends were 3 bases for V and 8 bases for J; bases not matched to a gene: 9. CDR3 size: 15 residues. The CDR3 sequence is CASSAGGGGADEQFF. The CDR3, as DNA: TGTGCCAGCAGCGCCGGGGGCGGGGGGGCCGATGAGCAGTTCTTC.

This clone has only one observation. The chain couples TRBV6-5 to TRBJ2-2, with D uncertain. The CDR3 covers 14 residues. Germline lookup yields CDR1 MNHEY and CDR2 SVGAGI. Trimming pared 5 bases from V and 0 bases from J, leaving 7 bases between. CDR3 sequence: CASSPRSNTGELFF. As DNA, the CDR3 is TGTGCCAGCAGTCCCCGTTCGAACACCGGGGAGCTGTTTTTT.

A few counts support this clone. CDR3 protein: CASSPTGIGNEQYF. As DNA, the CDR3 is TGTGCCAGCAGCCCAACAGGAATCGGCAACGAGCAGTACTTC. The chain has TRBV9 and TRBJ2-7; D is possibly TRBD1 (5 bases). V was shortened by 4 bases and J by 5 bases, with 16 bases between the two germline ends. The length of the CDR3 is 14 residues. The germline V gene has CDR1 SGDLS and CDR2 YYNGEE.

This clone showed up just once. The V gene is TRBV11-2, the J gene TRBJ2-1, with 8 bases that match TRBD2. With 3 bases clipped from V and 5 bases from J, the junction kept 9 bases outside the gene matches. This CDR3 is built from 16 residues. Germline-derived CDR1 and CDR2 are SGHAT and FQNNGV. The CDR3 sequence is CASSFITGGRNNEQFF. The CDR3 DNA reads TGTGCCAGCAGCTTCATTACGGGGGGGCGGAACAATGAGCAGTTCTTC.

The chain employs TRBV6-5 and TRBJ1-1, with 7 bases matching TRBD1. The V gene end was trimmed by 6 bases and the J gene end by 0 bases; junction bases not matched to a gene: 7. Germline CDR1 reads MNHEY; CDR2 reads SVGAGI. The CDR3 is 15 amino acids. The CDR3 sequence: CASSRHGQVNTEAFF. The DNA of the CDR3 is TGTGCCAGCAGCCGGCACGGACAGGTGAACACTGAAGCTTTCTTT.

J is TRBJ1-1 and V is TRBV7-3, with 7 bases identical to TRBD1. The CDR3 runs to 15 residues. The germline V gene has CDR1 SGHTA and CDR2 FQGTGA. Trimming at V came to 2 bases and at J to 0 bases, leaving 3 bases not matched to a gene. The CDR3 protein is CASSLDRALNTEAFF. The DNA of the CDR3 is TGTGCCAGCAGCTTAGACAGGGCGCTGAACACTGAAGCTTTCTTT.

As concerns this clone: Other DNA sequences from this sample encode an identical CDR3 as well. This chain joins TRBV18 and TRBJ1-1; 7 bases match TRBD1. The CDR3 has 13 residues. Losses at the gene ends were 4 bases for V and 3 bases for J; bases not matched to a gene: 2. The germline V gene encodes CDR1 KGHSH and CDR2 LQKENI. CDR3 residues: CASSRTGDTEAFF. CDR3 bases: TGTGCCAGCTCACGTACAGGGGACACTGAAGCTTTCTTT.

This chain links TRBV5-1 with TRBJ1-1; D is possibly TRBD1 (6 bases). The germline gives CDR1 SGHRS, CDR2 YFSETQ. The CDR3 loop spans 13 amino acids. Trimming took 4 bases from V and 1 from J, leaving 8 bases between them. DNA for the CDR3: TGCGCCAGCAGCGTGGGACAGAACACTGAAGCTTTCTTT. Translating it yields CASSVGQNTEAFF.

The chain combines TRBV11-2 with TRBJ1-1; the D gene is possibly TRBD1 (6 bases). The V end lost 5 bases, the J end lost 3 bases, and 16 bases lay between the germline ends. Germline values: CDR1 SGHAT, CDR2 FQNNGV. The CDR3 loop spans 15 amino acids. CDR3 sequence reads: CASSRGGQTDTEAFF. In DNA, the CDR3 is TGTGCCAGCAGCCGCGGCGGACAGACGGACACTGAAGCTTTCTTT.

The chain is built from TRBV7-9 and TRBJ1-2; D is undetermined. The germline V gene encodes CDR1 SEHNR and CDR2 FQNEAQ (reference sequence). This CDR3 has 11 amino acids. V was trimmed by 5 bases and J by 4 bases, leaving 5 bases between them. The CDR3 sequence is CASSAGYGYTF. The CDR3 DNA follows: TGTGCCAGCAGCGCGGGCTATGGCTACACCTTC.

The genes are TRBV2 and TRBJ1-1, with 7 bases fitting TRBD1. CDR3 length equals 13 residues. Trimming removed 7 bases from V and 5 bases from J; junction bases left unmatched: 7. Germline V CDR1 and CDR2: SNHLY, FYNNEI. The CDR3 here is CASNFPGGTEAFF. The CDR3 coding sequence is TGTGCCAGCAATTTCCCAGGGGGTACTGAAGCTTTCTTT.

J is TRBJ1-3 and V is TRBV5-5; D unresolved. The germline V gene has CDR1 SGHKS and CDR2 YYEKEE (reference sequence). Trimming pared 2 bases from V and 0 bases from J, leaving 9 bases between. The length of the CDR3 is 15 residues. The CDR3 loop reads CASSFNSNSGNTIYF. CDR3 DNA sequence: TGTGCCAGCAGCTTCAATTCCAACTCTGGAAACACCATATATTTT.

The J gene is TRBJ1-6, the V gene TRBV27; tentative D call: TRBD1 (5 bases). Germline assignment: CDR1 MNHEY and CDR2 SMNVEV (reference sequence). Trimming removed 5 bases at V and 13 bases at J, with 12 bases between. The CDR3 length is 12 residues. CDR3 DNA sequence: TGTGCCAGCAGTGGCCCGGGACTTCCCCTCCACTTT. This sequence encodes CASSGPGLPLHF.

CDR3 protein: CASSFRGEGTQYF. The CDR3 region has the DNA TGTGCCAGCAGCTTCCGTGGGGAGGGGACGCAGTATTTT. The rearrangement links TRBV7-3 to TRBJ2-3; the match to TRBD2 covers 7 bases. The CDR3 spans 13 residues. With 3 bases clipped from V and 9 bases from J, the junction kept 6 bases outside the gene matches. Germline CDR1 reads SGHTA; CDR2 reads FQGTGA.

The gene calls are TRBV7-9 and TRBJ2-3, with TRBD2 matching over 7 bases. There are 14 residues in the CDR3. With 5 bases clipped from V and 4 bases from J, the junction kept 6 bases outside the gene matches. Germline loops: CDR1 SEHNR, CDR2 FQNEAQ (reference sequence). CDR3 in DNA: TGTGCCAGCAGCGACCGCGGGAGCGCAGATACGCAGTATTTT. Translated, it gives CASSDRGSADTQYF.

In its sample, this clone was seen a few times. The CDR3 region is CASSDGGVGYTF. In nucleotides, the CDR3 is TGCGCCAGCAGTGATGGGGGGGTAGGCTACACCTTC. V usage is TRBV10-1 and J usage is TRBJ1-2; maybe TRBD1 (5 bases). Trimming cost V 3 bases and J 8 bases, with 10 bases left between them. The germline CDR1 and CDR2 sequences are WNHNN and SYGVQD (reference sequence). The CDR3 loop spans 12 amino acids.

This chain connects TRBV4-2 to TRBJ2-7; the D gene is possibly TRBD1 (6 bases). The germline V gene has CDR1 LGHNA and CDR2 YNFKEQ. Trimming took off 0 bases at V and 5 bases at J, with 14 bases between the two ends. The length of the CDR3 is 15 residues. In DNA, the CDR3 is TGTGCCAGCAGCCAAGATACAGGGCGCCAGGACGAGCAGTACTTC. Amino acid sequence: CASSQDTGRQDEQYF.